What follows are 20 T cell receptor beta chains derived from one specimen sequenced in a study of cytomegalovirus exposure and HLA in healthy donors. PCR amplification relied on 60 Vbeta primers (plus 13 Jbeta primers). Sequenced by immunoSEQ multiplex PCR; TCRdb stores in-frame clones only, minus some. The table shows about 130,000 clones, with roughly 70% occurring only once. Source material: PBMCs. These receptors all come from a man between 18 and 35 years old in good health and CMV-seropositive.

Only one count was recorded for this clone. This chain uses TRBV28 with TRBJ2-7, with D perhaps matching TRBD2 (5 bases). Germline assignment: CDR1 MDHEN and CDR2 SYDVKM. The V end was cut by 6 bases, the J end by 4 bases, with 16 bases between. The CDR3 consists of 14 residues. The CDR3 bases are TGTGCCAGCAGCACGGGATTCTACCCGTACGAGCAGTACTTC. Amino acids: CASSTGFYPYEQYF.

The chain joins TRBV7-2 to TRBJ2-1, with 7 bases lining up with TRBD2. The CDR3 consists of 15 residues. Per germline, CDR1 SGHTA and CDR2 FQGNSA. V was clipped by 1 base and J by 3 bases; unmatched bases: 3. Here the CDR3 reads CASSLVGTNYNEQFF. Here the CDR3 DNA reads TGTGCCAGCAGCTTAGTTGGGACTAACTACAATGAGCAGTTCTTC.

This clone was observed a single time. The chain employs TRBV5-1 and TRBJ2-7; 7 bases align to TRBD1. Germline V gives CDR1 SGHRS, CDR2 YFSETQ. V dropped 0 bases and J dropped 10; count of bases not matched to a gene: 13. The CDR3 length is 15 residues. CDR3 loop: CASSLAPQGPLDQYF. The CDR3, as DNA: TGCGCCAGCAGCTTGGCCCCACAGGGGCCCCTAGACCAGTACTTC.

The gene calls are TRBV19 and TRBJ2-1; possibly TRBD2 for D (6 bases). Germline V lookup: CDR1 LNHDA, CDR2 SQIVND (reference sequence). This CDR3 spans 14 amino acids. V shed 3 bases and J shed 2 bases, with 8 bases lying between them. For the CDR3, the DNA is TGTGCCAGTAGTATGGGGGGAGCCTACAATGAGCAGTTCTTC. Its protein product is CASSMGGAYNEQFF.

The table lists this clone with a few counts. This chain uses TRBV28 with TRBJ2-7; TRBD2 might be the D (7 bases). CDR1 and CDR2 (germline): MDHEN, SYDVKM. The CDR3 sequence is 17 residues long. The V end lost 5 bases, the J end lost 12 bases, and 32 bases lay between the germline ends. The CDR3 spells CASSVRGGAEGEAHGYF. DNA of the CDR3: TGTGCCAGCAGTGTGAGGGGGGGGGCAGAGGGCGAGGCGCACGGGTACTTC.

This clone was detected once. The V gene is TRBV19, the J gene TRBJ2-7, with TRBD1 matching 10 bases. CDR3 length: 14 amino acids. With V trimmed by 8 bases and J by 3 bases, 7 bases remained unmatched. The germline gives CDR1 LNHDA, CDR2 SQIVND (reference sequence). The CDR3 loop reads CASRGWTGGYEQYF. The CDR3 nucleotides are TGTGCCAGTCGAGGGTGGACAGGGGGCTACGAGCAGTACTTC.

Worth noting for this clone: At one boundary the junction diverges from the germline segment, which might be a read error. V usage is TRBV6-1 and J usage is TRBJ1-2; 7 positions match TRBD1. The CDR3 has 15 amino acids. Germline V gene data show CDR1 as MNHNS and CDR2 as SASEGT. CDR3 amino acids: CASREGPDRVYGYTF. CDR3 DNA: TGTGCCAGCAGGGAAGGCCCCGACAGGGTCTATGGCTACACCTTC.

This chain connects TRBV6-5 to TRBJ2-1; maybe TRBD1 (6 bases). This CDR3 has 15 amino acids. From germline, CDR1 is MNHEY and CDR2 SVGAGI. V was shortened by 0 bases and J by 7 bases, with 13 bases between the two germline ends. In DNA form, the CDR3 reads TGTGCCAGCAGTTACTCAGCAGGGGAGTGGAATGAGCAGTTCTTC. It encodes CASSYSAGEWNEQFF.

Concerning this clone itself: At one of its ends the junction is not consistent with the germline gene, which may arise from a read error. The CDR3 loop is CAGSPGQGLYEQYF. CDR3 bases: TGTGCCGGCAGCCCGGGACAGGGCCTCTACGAGCAGTACTTC. The rearrangement joins TRBV6-6 to TRBJ2-7, with 9 bases aligning to TRBD1. There are 14 residues in the CDR3. Germline V gene data show CDR1 as MNHNY and CDR2 as SVGAGI (reference sequence).

The J gene is TRBJ2-2, the V gene TRBV28; TRBD2 matches 12 bases. CDR3 length: 16 amino acids. Germline loops: CDR1 MDHEN, CDR2 SYDVKM. J gave up 4 bases and V 8 bases, and 8 bases lay outside the gene matches. The CDR3, as DNA: TGTGCCAGCCACCTAGCGGGGGGGCCGGGCACCGGGGAGCTGTTTTTT. This codes for CASHLAGGPGTGELFF. The variable domain in full, completed from reference TRBV28 and TRBJ2-2, reads DVKVTQSSRYLVKRTGEKVFLECVQDMDHENMFWYRQDPGLGLRLIYFSYDVKMKEKGDIPEGYSVSREKKERFSLILESASTNQTSMYLCASHLAGGPGTGELFFGEGSRLTVL.

CDR3 protein: CASSLGGTRGYGYTF. Here the CDR3 DNA reads TGTGCCAGCAGTTTAGGGGGGACGCGGGGGTATGGCTACACCTTC. The V gene is TRBV28, the J gene TRBJ1-2, with D tentatively TRBD1 (5 bases). The CDR3 sequence is 15 residues long. Germline V lookup: CDR1 MDHEN, CDR2 SYDVKM. The V and J ends lost 2 bases and 5 bases respectively, with 15 bases between them.

This clone was seen a handful of times. CDR3 sequence: CASSPPGNTYNEQFF. The CDR3 nucleotides are TGTGCCAGCTCACCACCGGGCAACACATACAATGAGCAGTTCTTC. This chain joins TRBV18 and TRBJ2-1, with unresolved D. The germline V gene encodes CDR1 KGHSH and CDR2 LQKENI. This CDR3 has 15 residues. V gave up 0 bases and J gave up 4 bases, with 10 bases separating them.

The rearrangement joins TRBV7-3 to TRBJ2-1; D unresolved. Germline CDR1 is SGHTA and CDR2 is FQGTGA. This CDR3 has 14 residues. The germline V and J ends were trimmed by 2 bases and 9 bases, with 14 bases remaining between them. DNA of the CDR3: TGTGCCAGCAGCTTACTGGCTAGTATTGGTGAGCAGTTCTTC. Translation gives CASSLLASIGEQFF.

The J gene is TRBJ2-1, the V gene TRBV6-1; TRBD1 is a possible D gene (5 bases). This CDR3 has 15 residues. Looked up from germline, CDR1 is MNHNS and CDR2 is SASEGT. V gave up 5 bases and J gave up 1 base, with 12 bases separating them. In nucleotides, the CDR3 is TGTGCCAGCAGTAGACAGACTGGGTCCTACAATGAGCAGTTCTTC. Translating gives CASSRQTGSYNEQFF.

DNA of the CDR3: TGTGCCAGCAGCTTCTCGGGACTAGCGGAAGAGACCCAGTACTTC. This sequence encodes CASSFSGLAEETQYF. The chain combines TRBV7-3 with TRBJ2-5; the match to TRBD2 covers 11 bases. CDR1 and CDR2 from the germline V gene are SGHTA and FQGTGA. The V gene end was trimmed by 3 bases and the J gene end by 3 bases; junction bases not matched to a gene: 3. The CDR3 covers 15 residues.

Only a few counts were recorded for this clone. V usage is TRBV27 and J usage is TRBJ2-3; perhaps TRBD1 as D (5 bases). The CDR3 has 13 residues. CDR1 is MNHEY and CDR2 is SMNVEV in the germline V gene (reference sequence). The V end lost 10 bases, the J end lost 5 bases, and 16 bases lay between the germline ends. CDR3 region: CATTPNRGDTQYF. The CDR3 DNA is TGTGCCACCACTCCAAATAGGGGAGATACGCAGTATTTT.

The genes are TRBV5-1 and TRBJ2-2; D is uncertain. Germline V gene data show CDR1 as SGHRS and CDR2 as YFSETQ. Trimming removed 0 bases at V and 5 bases at J, with 5 bases between. This CDR3 comprises 13 residues. Written as DNA, the CDR3 is TGCGCCAGCAGCTTGGTAGAGACCGGGGAGCTGTTTTTT. Its translation is CASSLVETGELFF.

The V gene is TRBV28, the J gene TRBJ2-5; D remains ambiguous. The V gene's germline CDR1 is MDHEN and CDR2 SYDVKM. The CDR3 has 14 residues. V was clipped by 6 bases and J by 1 base, with 12 bases between them. The CDR3 here is CASSLTSIQETQYF. In DNA form, the CDR3 reads TGTGCCAGCAGCCTGACAAGCATCCAAGAGACCCAGTACTTC.

The genes are TRBV7-9 and TRBJ1-4; D is undetermined. Looked up from germline, CDR1 is SEHNR and CDR2 is FQNEAQ (reference sequence). Trimming took 3 bases from V and 11 from J, leaving 10 bases between them. This CDR3 has 12 residues. CDR3 nucleotides: TGTGCCAGCAGCTTCACCGGTGAGAAACTGTTTTTT. Translated: CASSFTGEKLFF.

The J gene is TRBJ1-2, the V gene TRBV7-2; no definite D call. V shed 6 bases and J shed 2 bases, with 13 bases lying between them. Germline values: CDR1 SGHTA, CDR2 FQGNSA. This CDR3 is built from 14 residues. The CDR3 is CASSLHTVNYGYTF. In nucleotides, the CDR3 is TGTGCCAGCAGTTTACATACAGTAAACTATGGCTACACCTTC.